The 32 T cell receptor beta chains listed next were all sequenced from one sample in a study of T cells in Graves' hyperthyroidism and ophthalmopathy. RNA transcripts gave rise to amplified TCR beta CDR3 regions. An initial round of RT-PCR targeting the TCR CDR3 relied on the HTBI primer set. TCRdb processed the multiplex PCR reads anew with MiXCR; each CDR3 protein has one entry. The sample carries about 360,000 distinct CDR3 sequences, less than 15% recorded once. The sample comprised blood. Receptors were obtained from a woman younger than 30 with Graves' hyperthyroidism.

This clonotype was seen only a few times. This chain connects TRBV2 to TRBJ2-2; 7 positions agree with TRBD1. Trimming removed 2 bases from V and 5 bases from J; junction bases left unmatched: 5. The germline gives CDR1 SNHLY, CDR2 FYNNEI. The CDR3 has 15 residues. In DNA form, the CDR3 reads TGTGCCAGCAGTGAAAGCAGGGGGTTTACCGGGGAGCTGTTTTTT. Its protein product is CASSESRGFTGELFF. Complete variable domain (other parts from reference TRBV2 and TRBJ2-2): EPEVTQTPSHQVTQMGQEVILRCVPISNHLYFYWYRQILGQKVEFLVSFYNNEISEKSEIFDDQFSVERPDGSNFTLKIRSTKLEDSAMYFCASSESRGFTGELFFGEGSRLTVL.

The table lists this clonotype with many counts. The J gene is TRBJ2-7, the V gene TRBV20-1; no firm D call. Trimming left V 5 bases short and J 3 bases short, with 5 bases between. This CDR3 has 10 amino acids. CDR1 and CDR2 from the germline V gene are DFQATT and SNEGSKA (reference sequence). The CDR3 nucleotides read TGCAGTGCTCACTACTACGAGCAGTACTTC. Translation gives CSAHYYEQYF.

This clonotype was seen ten or more times. The CDR3, as DNA: TGTGCCAGCAGGCCCACCCCCATGCTAGGGCCTAACAACACTGAAGCTTTCTTT. Protein product: CASRPTPMLGPNNTEAFF. The chain couples TRBV2 to TRBJ1-1; D gene ambiguous. The germline gives CDR1 SNHLY, CDR2 FYNNEI. Trimming left V 6 bases short and J 2 bases short, with 25 bases between. This CDR3 is built from 18 residues.

This clonotype appeared many times. V and J are TRBV2 and TRBJ2-5; tentative D call: TRBD1 (5 bases). V was clipped by 6 bases and J by 0 bases, with 8 bases between them. Per the germline V gene, CDR1 is SNHLY and CDR2 is FYNNEI. This CDR3 has 13 amino acids. The CDR3 sequence: CASREDNQETQYF. Here the CDR3 DNA reads TGTGCCAGCAGAGAGGACAACCAAGAGACCCAGTACTTC.

At least ten counts were recorded for this clonotype. This chain connects TRBV19 to TRBJ1-1; 11 bases fit TRBD1. The germline V gene has CDR1 LNHDA and CDR2 SQIVND (reference sequence). This CDR3 spans 15 amino acids. J lost 2 bases, V lost 8 bases, and 7 bases had no gene match. The CDR3 reads CASFGTGGSNTEAFF. The CDR3 DNA is TGTGCCAGTTTCGGGACAGGGGGTTCCAACACTGAAGCTTTCTTT.

This clonotype was observed a handful of times. The CDR3 protein is CASRQGARSNQPQHF. The DNA of the CDR3 is TGTGCCTCGAGACAGGGGGCGCGTTCCAATCAGCCCCAGCATTTT. The chain carries TRBV19 and TRBJ1-5, with 10 bases matching TRBD1. The CDR3 length is 15 residues. Germline trimming cut 11 bases from V and 3 bases from J; bases unmatched to any gene: 10. CDR1 is LNHDA, CDR2 SQIVND, per germline (reference sequence).

This clonotype was counted a few times. The chain has TRBV14 and TRBJ2-1; D might be TRBD2 (5 bases). CDR3 length: 16 residues. V lost 0 bases to trimming and J lost 6 bases, with 15 bases between them. Germline V CDR1 and CDR2: SGHDN, FVKESK. The CDR3 nucleotides are TGTGCCAGCAGCCAAGATCAACTAGTTCTGCGCAATGAGCAGTTCTTC. This gives the protein CASSQDQLVLRNEQFF.

This clonotype was seen many times. The chain links TRBV15 to TRBJ2-7; 9 nucleotides agree with TRBD1. The germline gives CDR1 LNHNV, CDR2 YYDKDF (reference sequence). The CDR3 has 15 amino acids. The junction had 3 bases not matched to a gene; V was cut back by 0 bases and J by 3 bases. Here the CDR3 reads CATSRDQTGGYEQYF. The CDR3 region has the DNA TGTGCCACCAGCAGAGATCAGACAGGGGGCTACGAGCAGTACTTC.

This clonotype was seen more than once but under ten times. The chain couples TRBV19 to TRBJ2-7, with D maybe TRBD1 (6 bases). Per the germline V gene, CDR1 is LNHDA and CDR2 is SQIVND (reference sequence). CDR3 length: 15 residues. The germline V and J ends were trimmed by 6 bases and 2 bases, with 17 bases remaining between them. The CDR3 sequence is CASRPRGTAAYEQYF. In DNA form, the CDR3 reads TGTGCCAGTAGACCTAGGGGGACGGCTGCCTACGAGCAGTACTTC.

Many counts were recorded for this clonotype. This chain connects TRBV5-6 to TRBJ2-1; 7 bases line up with TRBD1. CDR1 and CDR2 from the germline V gene are SGHDT and YYEEEE. The CDR3 is 12 residues long. The V gene end was trimmed by 2 bases and the J gene end by 13 bases; junction bases not matched to a gene: 6. CDR3: CASSFGTADQFF. As DNA, the CDR3 is TGTGCCAGCAGCTTCGGGACAGCGGATCAGTTCTTC.

This clonotype was seen many times. The J gene is TRBJ1-5, the V gene TRBV6-1; no definite D call. The CDR3 runs 14 residues. V gave up 10 bases and J gave up 2 bases, with 15 bases separating them. Germline V gives CDR1 MNHNS, CDR2 SASEGT. The CDR3 coding sequence is TGTGCCACCTCGCACACCGATGGCAATCAGCCCCAGCATTTT. The encoded protein is CATSHTDGNQPQHF.

This clonotype was found many times. CDR3 sequence: CASSRSRVRSNQPQHF. The DNA of the CDR3 is TGTGCCAGCAGCCGATCGAGGGTACGTAGCAATCAGCCCCAGCATTTT. The chain is built from TRBV27 and TRBJ1-5; unclear D gene. The CDR3 is 16 residues long. Trimming pared 6 bases from V and 0 bases from J, leaving 15 bases between. Germline CDR1 MNHEY, CDR2 SMNVEV (reference sequence).

This clonotype was detected many times. The V and J genes are TRBV27 and TRBJ2-2; D call uncertain. The CDR3 contains 13 residues. The germline V gene has CDR1 MNHEY and CDR2 SMNVEV (reference sequence). V was shortened by 5 bases and J by 6 bases, with 10 bases between the two germline ends. CDR3 DNA sequence: TGTGCCAGCAGTCTCGGTACGGCCGGGGAGCTGTTTTTT. Its protein product is CASSLGTAGELFF.

This clonotype has at least ten counts. This chain joins TRBV5-6 and TRBJ2-1; D is perhaps TRBD2 (5 bases). There are 16 residues in the CDR3. V was clipped by 4 bases and J by 8 bases, with 22 bases between them. The V gene's germline CDR1 is SGHDT and CDR2 YYEEEE. CDR3 sequence: CASSRAAALGEDEQFF. CDR3 in DNA: TGTGCCAGCAGCCGGGCAGCGGCCTTGGGTGAGGATGAGCAGTTCTTC.

Only a few counts were recorded for this clonotype. The CDR3 coding sequence is TGCAGCGTCGGGACAGGAGGGTTGGGTTCACCCCTCCACTTT. It specifies CSVGTGGLGSPLHF. The rearrangement uses TRBV29-1 and TRBJ1-6; 8 bases fit TRBD1. Looked up from germline, CDR1 is SQVTM and CDR2 is ANQGSEA. Trimming removed 6 bases from V and 9 bases from J; junction bases left unmatched: 10. The CDR3 extends over 14 amino acids.

This clonotype was seen at least ten times. The rearrangement uses TRBV7-8 and TRBJ1-5; D is unclear. The CDR3 runs 13 residues. Trimming removed 1 base from V and 6 bases from J, with 7 bases in between. Germline V gene sequence: CDR1 SGHVS, CDR2 FQNEAQ. CDR3 loop: CASSLGESQPQHF. CDR3 nucleotide sequence: TGTGCCAGCAGCTTAGGAGAGAGTCAGCCCCAGCATTTT.

At least ten counts were recorded for this clonotype. The chain couples TRBV2 to TRBJ2-6; D possibly uses TRBD1 or TRBD2 (5 bases each). This CDR3 spans 17 amino acids. The V end was cut by 6 bases, the J end by 4 bases, with 19 bases between. Germline V gives CDR1 SNHLY, CDR2 FYNNEI. In DNA, the CDR3 is TGTGCCAGCAGGGCCGGGACGGGGCCCGGGGGGGCCAACGTCCTGACTTTC. Amino acids: CASRAGTGPGGANVLTF. The variable domain in full, with the rest retrieved from reference TRBV2 and TRBJ2-6, is EPEVTQTPSHQVTQMGQEVILRCVPISNHLYFYWYRQILGQKVEFLVSFYNNEISEKSEIFDDQFSVERPDGSNFTLKIRSTKLEDSAMYFCASRAGTGPGGANVLTFGAGSRLTVL.

This clonotype has at least ten counts. The chain combines TRBV6-2 or TRBV6-3 with TRBJ1-1, with D unclear. Trimming left V 8 bases short and J 8 bases short, with 6 bases between. The CDR3 runs 9 residues. Germline values: CDR1 MNHEY, CDR2 SVGEGT. The CDR3 DNA reads as TGTGCCAGCGGGAGGGAAGCTTTCTTT. Amino acids: CASGREAFF.

There are many counts of this clonotype. The chain links TRBV5-1 to TRBJ1-4, with 7 bases lining up with TRBD1. V shed 8 bases and J 6 bases; nucleotides not matched to a gene: 10. This CDR3 region has 14 residues. The germline CDR1 and CDR2 sequences are SGHRS and YFSETQ. This chain's CDR3 is CASSQQGRDEKLFF. The CDR3, as DNA: TGCGCCAGTTCTCAACAGGGGAGGGATGAAAAACTGTTTTTT.

This clonotype appeared many times. The genes are TRBV7-3 and TRBJ2-1, with 10 bases lining up with TRBD2. Germline V gene sequence: CDR1 SGHTA, CDR2 FQGTGA. J lost 8 bases, V lost 3 bases, and 7 bases had no gene match. The CDR3 extends over 15 amino acids. The CDR3 reads CASSFSSGSGDEQFF. The CDR3 DNA reads TGTGCCAGCAGCTTCTCTAGCGGGAGCGGCGATGAGCAGTTCTTC.

This clonotype was seen at least ten times. The chain uses TRBV7-8 and TRBJ1-5; D is unclear. Germline CDR1 is SGHVS and CDR2 is FQNEAQ. Trimming took 1 base from V and 3 from J, leaving 7 bases between them. The CDR3 consists of 14 residues. The CDR3, as DNA: TGTGCCAGCAGCTTAGGCAGTTTCAATCAGCCCCAGCATTTT. Residues: CASSLGSFNQPQHF.

This clonotype was seen ten or more times. This chain's CDR3 is CAWSGNLDSRGEKLFF. In DNA, the CDR3 is TGTGCCTGGAGTGGTAACCTAGACAGCCGCGGAGAAAAACTGTTTTTT. V usage is TRBV30 and J usage is TRBJ1-4; TRBD1 is a possible D gene (5 bases). This CDR3 is built from 16 residues. Per the germline V gene, CDR1 is GTSNPN and CDR2 is SVGIG (reference sequence). V lost 1 base, J lost 8 bases, and 20 bases lay in between.

This clonotype was picked up a small number of times. The chain uses TRBV27 and TRBJ2-1; the match to TRBD1 covers 9 bases. After removal of 6 bases from V and 5 bases from J, the junction contained 17 bases not matched to a gene. Germline V gene lookup returns CDR1 MNHEY and CDR2 SMNVEV (reference sequence). This CDR3 spans 18 amino acids. CDR3 loop: CASSLSGQGLLLDNEQFF. The CDR3 bases are TGTGCCAGCAGCTTGTCCGGACAGGGGCTTCTATTGGACAATGAGCAGTTCTTC.

The chain has TRBV4-3 and TRBJ2-7; weak D call: TRBD1 (5 bases). The CDR3 spans 16 residues. The ends were cut back, 0 bases at V and 0 bases at J, with 12 bases in the middle. Per germline, CDR1 LGHNA and CDR2 YSLEER. CDR3 nucleotide sequence: TGCGCCAGCAGCCAAGATTACCCAGGGCACTCCTACGAGCAGTACTTC. Encoded protein: CASSQDYPGHSYEQYF.

This clonotype was counted ten times or more. The chain links TRBV19 to TRBJ2-1, with TRBD1 matching over 7 bases. The CDR3 loop spans 14 amino acids. After removal of 6 bases from V and 7 bases from J, the junction contained 9 bases not matched to a gene. Germline V CDR1 and CDR2: LNHDA, SQIVND (reference sequence). This CDR3 is CASRPGQSLNEQFF. The CDR3 bases are TGTGCCAGTAGGCCGGGACAGTCATTAAATGAGCAGTTCTTC. The full variable domain, rest sourced from reference TRBV19 and TRBJ2-1, is DGGITQSPKYLFRKEGQNVTLSCEQNLNHDAMYWYRQDPGQGLRLIYYSQIVNDFQKGDIAEGYSVSREKKESFPLTVTSAQKNPTAFYLCASRPGQSLNEQFFGPGTRLTVL.

This chain uses TRBV28 with TRBJ1-2; tentative D call: TRBD1 (5 bases). The germline V gene has CDR1 MDHEN and CDR2 SYDVKM. V was cut by 10 bases and J by 3 bases, with 15 bases left in between. This CDR3 spans 13 amino acids. The CDR3 DNA reads as TGTGCCACCGCCCGGGACGGGGACTATGGCTACACCTTC. This translates into CATARDGDYGYTF.

V usage is TRBV9 and J usage is TRBJ2-1, with 11 positions matching TRBD2. V gave up 4 bases and J gave up 4 bases; unmatched junction bases: 13. The CDR3 contains 18 residues. Germline-derived CDR1 and CDR2 are SGDLS and YYNGEE. The CDR3 loop reads CASSPTPSGLADYNEQFF. CDR3 bases: TGTGCCAGCAGCCCAACCCCCTCGGGACTAGCGGATTACAATGAGCAGTTCTTC. The whole variable domain, filled in from reference TRBV9 and TRBJ2-1, reads DSGVTQTPKHLITATGQRVTLRCSPRSGDLSVYWYQQSLDQGLQFLIQYYNGEERAKGNILERFSAQQFPDLHSELNLSSLELGDSALYFCASSPTPSGLADYNEQFFGPGTRLTVL.

This clonotype was picked up many times. DNA of the CDR3: TGTGCCAGCAGCTTATTGGGGGGCCAAGAGCAGTTCTTC. Translation gives CASSLLGGQEQFF. The rearrangement uses TRBV7-8 and TRBJ2-1; either TRBD1 or TRBD2 may fit D (6 bases each). Trimming shortened V by 2 bases and J by 10 bases, and 12 bases separated the two germline ends. The CDR3 contains 13 residues. Germline CDR1 reads SGHVS; CDR2 reads FQNEAQ.

About this clonotype: This may be a read error: a much more frequent sequence differs by one nucleotide. The genes are TRBV2 and TRBJ2-6; TRBD1 is a possible D gene (5 bases). Germline assignment: CDR1 SNHLY and CDR2 FYNNEI. The CDR3 extends over 16 amino acids. Here the CDR3 reads CVSSEIWGAGANVLTF. CDR3 nucleotides: TGTGTCAGCAGTGAAATTTGGGGCGCTGGGGCCAACGTCCTGACTTTC.

This clonotype was seen at least ten times. V is TRBV6-1 and J is TRBJ2-3, with D perhaps TRBD1 (6 bases). The CDR3 consists of 15 residues. The germline V gene encodes CDR1 MNHNS and CDR2 SASEGT. V was cut by 7 bases and J by 5 bases, with 19 bases left in between. As DNA, the CDR3 is TGTGCCAGCAAACCCACAGGGTCTTACAGAGATACGCAGTATTTT. It is translated as CASKPTGSYRDTQYF.

This clonotype was counted many times. The V gene is TRBV11-2, the J gene TRBJ2-1, with 16 bases that match TRBD2. The CDR3 sequence is 15 residues long. With V trimmed by 5 bases and J by 10 bases, 5 bases remained unmatched. The V gene's germline CDR1 is SGHAT and CDR2 FQNNGV. The CDR3 bases are TGTGCCAGCAGCAAGGGACTAGCGGGAGGGGGGGAGCAGTTCTTC. This sequence encodes CASSKGLAGGGEQFF.

As to this clonotype: This clone may be a read error of a much larger clone one base away. The chain carries TRBV12-3 or TRBV12-4 and TRBJ1-6, with D uncertain. The CDR3 consists of 12 residues. The CDR3 sequence is CVSLLAGSPLHF. The CDR3 DNA sequence: TGTGTCAGCCTTTTGGCGGGTTCACCCCTCCACTTT.